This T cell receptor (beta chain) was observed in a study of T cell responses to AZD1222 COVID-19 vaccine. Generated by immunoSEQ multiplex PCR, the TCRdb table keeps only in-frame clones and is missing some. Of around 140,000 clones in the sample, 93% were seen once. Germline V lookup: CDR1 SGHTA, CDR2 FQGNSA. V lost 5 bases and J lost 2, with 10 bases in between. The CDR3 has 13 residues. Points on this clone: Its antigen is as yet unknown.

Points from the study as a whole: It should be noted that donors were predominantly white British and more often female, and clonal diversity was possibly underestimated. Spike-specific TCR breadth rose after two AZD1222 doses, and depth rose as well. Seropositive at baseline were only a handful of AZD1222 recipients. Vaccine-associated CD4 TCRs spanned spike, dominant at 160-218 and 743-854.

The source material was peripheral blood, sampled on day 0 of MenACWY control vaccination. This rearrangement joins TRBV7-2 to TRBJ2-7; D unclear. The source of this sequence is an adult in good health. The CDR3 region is CASSPSQTYEQYF. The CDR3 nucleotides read TGTGCCAGCAGCCCTTCCCAAACCTACGAGCAGTACTTC.